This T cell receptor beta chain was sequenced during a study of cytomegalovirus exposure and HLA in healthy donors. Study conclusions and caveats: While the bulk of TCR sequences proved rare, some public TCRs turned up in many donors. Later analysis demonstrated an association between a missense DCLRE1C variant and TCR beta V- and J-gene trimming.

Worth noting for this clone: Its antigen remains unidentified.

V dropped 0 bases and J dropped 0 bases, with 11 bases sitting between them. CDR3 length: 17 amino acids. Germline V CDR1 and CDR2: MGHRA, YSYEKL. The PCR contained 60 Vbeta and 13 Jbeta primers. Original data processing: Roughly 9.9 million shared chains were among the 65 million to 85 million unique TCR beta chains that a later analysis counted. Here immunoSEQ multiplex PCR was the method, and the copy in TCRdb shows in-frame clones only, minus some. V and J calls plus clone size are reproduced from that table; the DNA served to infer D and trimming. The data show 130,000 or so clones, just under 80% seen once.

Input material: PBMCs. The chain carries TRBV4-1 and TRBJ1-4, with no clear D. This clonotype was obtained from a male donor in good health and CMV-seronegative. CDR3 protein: CASSQDEIRATNEKLFF. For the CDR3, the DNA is TGCGCCAGCAGCCAAGATGAGATCCGGGCAACTAATGAAAAACTGTTTTTT.